This TCR beta chain was profiled in a study of shared clonotypes between healthy human individuals. Whole-study findings and limits: Memory subsets had estimated richness that was generally smaller than that of naive subsets. At large depth, rarefaction still showed sorted-subset sequencing to be incomplete.

The CDR3 sequence is 17 residues long. Germline V gene lookup returns CDR1 SGHTA and CDR2 FQGNSA. V lost 5 bases, J lost 4 bases, and 10 bases stayed unmatched. TCRdb's copy holds only in-frame clones and misses some; the assay was immunoSEQ multiplex PCR. The table has roughly 720,000 clones, 90% seen once. About this clone itself: The antigen is unknown.

The TCR comes from a man aged 18 to 30 in good health. Some clones in this sample may be carry-over from other donors' samples. Sequencing was done on a sample of memory CD8+ T cells from PBMCs. Stated subset: CD45RO+ cells pooled with CCR7-negative TemRA cells. This chain uses TRBV7-2 with TRBJ2-5, with TRBD2 matching 13 bases. Here the CDR3 DNA reads TGTGCCAGCAGCAGAACTACAACTAGCGGGAGGGGAGAGACCCAGTACTTC. Encoded protein: CASSRTTTSGRGETQYF.